The sequence of this TCR beta chain was determined in a study of blood T cells in healthy people across ages. Study-level information: Through template switching, about one barcoded beta molecule was captured per two T cells, as measured in model experiments.

With 1 base removed from V and 4 bases from J, the gap between germline ends came to 10 bases. Germline assignment: CDR1 SGHDN and CDR2 FVKESK. The CDR3 totals 14 residues. This clonotype was observed a few times. A minimum of 5 micrograms of total RNA was extracted per sample. Using a J-beta primer mix together with a sample-barcoded 5' primer, a second PCR was run for about 7 to 12 cycles. MiXCR, applied by TCRdb to the 5' RACE reads, yields one record per CDR3 protein. The sample carries approximately 850,000 distinct CDR3 sequences, roughly 44% recorded once. Specimen: blood. The TCR comes from a man between 60 and 70 years old in good health. This rearrangement joins TRBV14 to TRBJ1-2; no definite D call. The CDR3 loop is CASSQAGRVYGYTF. The CDR3, as DNA: TGTGCCAGCAGCCAAGCGGGCAGAGTCTATGGCTACACCTTC.